Given below is one T cell receptor beta chain in context. Original analysis: By means of reference gene primer amplification, nucleated cell counts were estimated. This table comes from immunoSEQ multiplex PCR, and its TCRdb copy is limited to in-frame clones, with some not included. For V, J and clone size, that table is used; D and trimming come from the DNA. This table holds some 270,000 clones, 89% found once. The data originate from a study of blood T cell repertoires in COVID-19. V was pared by 8 bases and J by 0 bases, with 14 bases between. The CDR3 is 15 amino acids. CDR1 and CDR2 (germline): MGHRA, YSYEKL. Participants were aged roughly 18 to 89 years from 24 US areas.

This rearrangement joins TRBV4-1 to TRBJ2-1, with a tentative D call TRBD1 (6 bases). Source material: PBMCs or T cells enriched from blood (not recorded which). The clonotype originates from a woman in her forties who had recovered from COVID-19. This chain's CDR3 is CASREGESSYNEQFF. The CDR3 region has the DNA TGCGCCAGCCGCGAGGGGGAGAGCTCCTACAATGAGCAGTTCTTC.